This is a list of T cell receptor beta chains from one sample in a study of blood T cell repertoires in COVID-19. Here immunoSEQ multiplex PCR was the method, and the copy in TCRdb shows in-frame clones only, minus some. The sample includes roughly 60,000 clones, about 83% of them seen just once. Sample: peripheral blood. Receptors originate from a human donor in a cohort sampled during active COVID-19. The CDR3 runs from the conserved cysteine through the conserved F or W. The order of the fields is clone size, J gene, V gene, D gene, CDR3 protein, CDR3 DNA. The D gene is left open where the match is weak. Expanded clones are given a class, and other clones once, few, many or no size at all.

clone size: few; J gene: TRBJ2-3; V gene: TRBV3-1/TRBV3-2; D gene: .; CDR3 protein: CASSQEGRSTDTQYF; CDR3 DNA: TGTGCCAGCAGCCAAGAGGGCCGAAGCACAGATACGCAGTATTTT
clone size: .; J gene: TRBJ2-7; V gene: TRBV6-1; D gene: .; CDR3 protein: CASSESILKYEQYF; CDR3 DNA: TGTGCCAGCAGTGAAAGCATCCTGAAATACGAGCAGTACTTC
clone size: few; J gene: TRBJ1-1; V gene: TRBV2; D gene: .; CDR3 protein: CASCWSTGLTEAFF; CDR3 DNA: TGTGCCAGCTGCTGGAGTACAGGGCTCACTGAAGCTTTCTTT
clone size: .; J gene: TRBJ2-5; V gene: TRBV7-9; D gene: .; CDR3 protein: CASSLGQTQETQYF; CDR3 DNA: TGTGCCAGCAGCCTCGGACAGACCCAAGAGACCCAGTACTTC
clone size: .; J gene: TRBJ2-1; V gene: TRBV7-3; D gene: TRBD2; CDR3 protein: CASSRSGGAYNEQFF; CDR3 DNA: TGTGCCAGCAGCAGAAGCGGGGGGGCCTACAATGAGCAGTTCTTC
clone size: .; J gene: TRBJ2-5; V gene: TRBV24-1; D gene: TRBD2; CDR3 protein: CATSGGLAETQYF; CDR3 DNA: TGTGCCACCAGTGGTGGACTAGCAGAGACCCAGTACTTC
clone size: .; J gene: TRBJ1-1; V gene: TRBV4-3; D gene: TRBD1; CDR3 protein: CASSQETGTGAFF; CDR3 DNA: TGCGCCAGCAGCCAGGAAACCGGGACAGGAGCTTTCTTT
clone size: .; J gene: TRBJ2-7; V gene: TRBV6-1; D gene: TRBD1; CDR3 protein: CASSEAPDRGQGQYF; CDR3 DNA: TGTGCCAGCAGTGAAGCCCCGGACAGGGGGCAGGGGCAGTACTTC
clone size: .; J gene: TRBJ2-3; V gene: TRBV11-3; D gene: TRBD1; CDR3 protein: CASSIGTGAQYF; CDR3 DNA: TGTGCCAGCAGCATCGGGACAGGTGCGCAGTATTTT
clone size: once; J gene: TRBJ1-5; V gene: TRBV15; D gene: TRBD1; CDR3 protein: CATSKTGVDQPQHF; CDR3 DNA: TGTGCCACCAGCAAGACAGGGGTGGATCAGCCCCAGCATTTT
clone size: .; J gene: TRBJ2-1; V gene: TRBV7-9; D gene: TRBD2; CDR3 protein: CASSQAGGYNEQFF; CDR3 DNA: TGTGCCAGCAGCCAAGCGGGGGGATACAATGAGCAGTTCTTC
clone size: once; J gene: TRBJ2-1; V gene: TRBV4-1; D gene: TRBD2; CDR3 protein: CASSQEGTLAGSSYNEQFF; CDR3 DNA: TGCGCCAGCAGCCAAGAGGGTACACTAGCGGGAAGCTCCTACAATGAGCAGTTCTTC
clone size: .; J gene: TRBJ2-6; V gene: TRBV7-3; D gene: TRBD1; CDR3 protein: CASSSTGGSGANVLTF; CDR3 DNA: TGTGCCAGCAGCTCTACAGGGGGCTCTGGGGCCAACGTCCTGACTTTC
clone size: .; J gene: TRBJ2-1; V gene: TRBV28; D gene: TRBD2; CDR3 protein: CASSSGTRINNEQFF; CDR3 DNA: TGTGCCAGCAGTTCCGGGACTAGGATCAACAATGAGCAGTTCTTC
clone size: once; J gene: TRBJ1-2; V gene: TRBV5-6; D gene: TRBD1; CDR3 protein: CASSLGTGGGSNYGYTF; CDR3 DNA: TGTGCCAGCAGCTTGGGGACAGGGGGCGGAAGTAACTATGGCTACACCTTC
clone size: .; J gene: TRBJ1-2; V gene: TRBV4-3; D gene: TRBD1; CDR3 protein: CASSQDGTGYGYTF; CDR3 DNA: TGCGCCAGCAGCCAAGATGGGACAGGGTATGGCTACACCTTC
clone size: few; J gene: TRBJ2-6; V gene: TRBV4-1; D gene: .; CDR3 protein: CASSRKDFTSSGANVLTF; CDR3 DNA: TGCGCCAGCAGCCGGAAGGACTTTACGAGCTCTGGGGCCAACGTCCTGACTTTC